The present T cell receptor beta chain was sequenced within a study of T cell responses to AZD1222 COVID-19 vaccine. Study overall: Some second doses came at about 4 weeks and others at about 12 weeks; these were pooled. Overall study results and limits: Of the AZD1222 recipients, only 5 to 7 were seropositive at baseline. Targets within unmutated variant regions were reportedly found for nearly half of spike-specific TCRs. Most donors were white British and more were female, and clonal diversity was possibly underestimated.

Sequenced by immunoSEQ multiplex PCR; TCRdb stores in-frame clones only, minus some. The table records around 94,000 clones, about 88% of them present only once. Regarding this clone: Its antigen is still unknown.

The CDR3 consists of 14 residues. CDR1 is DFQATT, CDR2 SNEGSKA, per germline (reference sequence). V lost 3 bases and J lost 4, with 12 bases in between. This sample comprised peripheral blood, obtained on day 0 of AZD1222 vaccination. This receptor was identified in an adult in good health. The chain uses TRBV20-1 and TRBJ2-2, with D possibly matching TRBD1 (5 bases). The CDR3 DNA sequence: TGCAGTGCTAGTAGGGGTCTCGGCACCGGGGAGCTGTTTTTT. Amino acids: CSASRGLGTGELFF.